These 10 T cell receptor beta chains were sequenced from one sample in a study of T cells in women clearing cervical HPV infection. Sequencing was performed with immunoSEQ multiplex PCR; in TCRdb, only in-frame clones are kept and a portion is missing. This listing includes 20,000 to 25,000 clones. The sample consisted of blood buffy coat. The source is a woman aged 18 to 69 with a cervical HPV16 infection that either progressed to CIN3+ or cleared (not recorded which).

On this clone itself: Read data end 3 residues before the CDR3 end; the end is taken from the germline J gene. The chain uses TRBV18 and TRBJ1-2, with D unclear. Trimming removed 5 bases at V and 2 bases at J, with 3 bases between. There are 11 residues in the CDR3. Germline loops: CDR1 KGHSH, CDR2 LQKENI. CDR3 bases read: TGTGCCAGCTCAACAAACTATGGC. The encoded protein is CASSTNYG. The CDR3 in its entirety is CASSTNYGYTF.

Notes on this clone: The read falls 3 residues short of the CDR3 end, and the missing part is taken from the germline J gene. This chain joins TRBV7-9 and TRBJ2-3, with 11 bases matching TRBD2. Germline CDR1 and CDR2: SEHNR and FQNEAQ (reference sequence). The CDR3 extends over 13 amino acids. With V trimmed by 8 bases and J by 4 bases, 2 bases remained unmatched. The chain's CDR3 is CASLAGGADTQYF. Partial CDR3 DNA: TGTGCCAGCCTAGCGGGGGGTGCAGATACG.

Of note for this clone: The read halts 3 residues ahead of the CDR3 end, with the missing end drawn from the germline J gene. V gene TRBV5-1 combines with J gene TRBJ2-1; 8 nucleotides match TRBD1. This CDR3 is 16 amino acids long. The ends lost 0 bases at V and 0 bases at J; junction bases unmatched: 2. CDR1 and CDR2 (germline): SGHRS, YFSETQ. The CDR3 loop reads CASSLDGTGSYNEQFF. Incomplete CDR3 DNA: TGCGCCAGCAGCTTGGACGGGACAGGCTCCTACAATGAG.

As to this clone: The read ends 3 residues early relative to the CDR3; the germline J gene fills the gap. This rearrangement joins TRBV2 to TRBJ1-1; tentatively, D is TRBD1 (5 bases). This CDR3 is 14 amino acids long. CDR1 is SNHLY, CDR2 FYNNEI, per germline. Trimming pared 4 bases from V and 2 bases from J, leaving 11 bases between. Here the CDR3 reads CASSVEGLNTEAFF. CDR3 DNA (partial): TGTGCCAGCAGTGTCGAGGGACTCAACACTGAA.

To note about this clone: The CDR3 end is not reached by the read, which stops 3 residues before it; the germline J gene fills it in. This chain uses TRBV6-4 with TRBJ1-2, with 7 bases fitting TRBD1. The germline V gene has CDR1 MRHNA and CDR2 SNTAGT. The CDR3 covers 14 residues. V lost 7 bases to trimming and J lost 1 base; unmatched junction nucleotides: 6. The CDR3 sequence: CASIRGTDNYGYTF. The sequenced part of the CDR3 DNA is TGTGCCAGCATCCGCGGGACAGATAACTATGGC.

A word on this clone: With the read ending 3 residues before the CDR3 end, the germline J gene is used to fill in that end. This chain links TRBV2 with TRBJ1-2; D is perhaps TRBD1 (6 bases). The germline V gene has CDR1 SNHLY and CDR2 FYNNEI. V was trimmed by 3 bases and J by 7 bases, leaving 15 bases between them. The CDR3 totals 14 residues. CDR3 region: CASSDAAGVGGYTF. Incomplete CDR3 DNA: TGTGCCAGCAGTGATGCAGCAGGGGTCGGTGGC.

Worth noting for this clone: Coverage ceases 3 residues before the CDR3 finishes, and the germline J gene fills in the end. The chain uses TRBV5-4 and TRBJ2-5; D not certain. CDR3 length: 11 residues. Germline V CDR1 and CDR2: SGHNT, YYREEE (reference sequence). V gave up 0 bases and J gave up 5 bases, with 2 bases separating them. The CDR3 sequence is CASSLAETQYF. The sequenced CDR3 bases are TGTGCCAGCAGCTTGGCGGAGACC.

As for this clone: The read ends 3 residues before the CDR3 terminus; that terminus is restored from the germline J gene. The gene calls are TRBV29-1 and TRBJ1-1; a possible D gene is TRBD1 (6 bases). The CDR3 runs 14 residues. Trimming took 7 bases from V and 4 from J, leaving 19 bases between them. Germline V lookup: CDR1 SQVTM, CDR2 ANQGSEA. Partial CDR3 DNA: TGCAGCGAAGAGCCACAGGGTTACGGCACTGAA. Amino acids: CSEEPQGYGTE. The full-length CDR3 reads as CSEEPQGYGTEAFF.

About this clone: The missing CDR3 end, 3 residues past where the read stops, is filled in from the germline J gene. This rearrangement joins TRBV5-6 to TRBJ1-5, with D possibly TRBD1 on 6 matching bases. The CDR3 consists of 15 residues. V gave up 3 bases and J gave up 9 bases, with 19 bases separating them. Germline V gene lookup returns CDR1 SGHDT and CDR2 YYEEEE. The DNA read from the CDR3 is TGTGCCAGCAGCTCCGTGGACAGTGCCTTATGGCCC. Amino acids: CASSSVDSALWP. The entire CDR3 protein is CASSSVDSALWPQHF.

As to this clone: Coverage ceases 3 residues before the CDR3 finishes, and the germline J gene fills in the end. The chain uses TRBV5-1 and TRBJ1-2, with 10 bases fitting TRBD1. Trimming removed 0 bases from V and 4 bases from J; junction bases left unmatched: 6. This CDR3 spans 16 amino acids. Germline CDR1 is SGHRS and CDR2 is YFSETQ. The sequenced part of the CDR3 DNA is TGCGCCAGCAGCTTGGGGACAGGGGGATCGCGCTATGGC. This encodes CASSLGTGGSRYG. In full, the CDR3 is CASSLGTGGSRYGYTF. Using reference TRBV5-1 and TRBJ1-2 for the parts outside the CDR3, the full variable domain is KAGVTQTPRYLIKTRGQQVTLSCSPISGHRSVSWYQQTPGQGLQFLFEYFSETQRNKGNFPGRFSGRQFSNSRSEMNVSTLELGDSALYLCASSLGTGGSRYGYTFGSGTRLTVV.